The present TCR beta chain was sequenced within a study of T-cell reconstitution after alpha-beta-depleted transplantation in children. Study observations and caveats: Diversity and T-cell counts at one year after transplant derived mostly from new T cells.

Germline values: CDR1 KGHSH, CDR2 LQKENI. With 3 bases removed from V and 4 bases from J, the gap between germline ends came to 13 bases. This CDR3 comprises 14 residues. Library preparation (for TCRbeta) was performed with unique molecular identifiers. From the PCR reads, TCRdb called clonotypes with MiXCR, one entry per CDR3 protein. The data contain over 150,000 distinct CDR3 sequences, roughly 7% of them singletons. Comment on this clonotype: What it binds is not known.

This sequence was found in a boy between 2 and 15 years old with acute lymphoblastic leukemia, due to receive a stem cell transplant. The chain employs TRBV18 and TRBJ2-7; D is uncertain. The sequences come from PBMCs, collected before TCRalphabeta/CD19-depleted stem cell transplant. CDR3 sequence: CASSPEQLKYEQYF. CDR3 bases: TGTGCCAGCTCACCCGAACAACTGAAATACGAGCAGTACTTC.